The present entry profiles one TCR beta chain with its context. No antigen is known for it. No much larger clone exists at a distance of one base, and base qualities are not known. The data stem from a study of T-cell memory formation after mild COVID-19 listed by TCRdb under 2021. At the level of the whole study: TCR sequence clusters from the two donors were found to be largely donor specific. The cohort was made up of two young adult volunteers, one female and one male, who were previously healthy. Longitudinal TCRalpha and TCRbeta repertoire sequencing tracked T-cell clones expanding and contracting after mild COVID-19 in a couple of donors. Paper-wide results and their limitations: Some responding clones were detected in pre-infection memory, which suggested that pre-existing cross-reactive memory T cells had joined the SARS-CoV-2 response. The study included only two mild cases, and larger cohorts that include severe cases with pre-infection samples were judged to be necessary. Whether the second-wave clones peaking on day 37 were SARS-CoV-2 specific was not confirmed. Contracting CD4+ clones were located mainly in the CM and EM memory subsets, whereas CD8+ clones were found to be enriched in EMRA. Clones contracting from day 15 to 85 had balanced CD4/CD8 phenotypes, while a second wave expanding from day 15 to 37 was biased towards CD4+.

Ficoll-Paque density gradient centrifugation was the method used to isolate PBMCs. The run used an Illumina NovaSeq 6000. TCRalpha and TCRbeta cDNA libraries were constructed by 5'RACE with constant-segment primers, with sample barcodes and unique molecular identifiers being introduced. Trizol reagent was used to extract RNA from every sample. Library amplification was performed in two PCR steps, and a second sample barcode and Illumina TruSeq adapters were introduced in the second step. Libraries were sequenced on an Illumina NovaSeq with 2 x 150 bp paired-end reads. Per the source publication's procedure: The reads were demultiplexed and collapsed into UMI-guided consensus sequences using migec v1.2.7. Using mixcr v2.1.11, UMI consensuses were aligned to TRA and TRB V and J templates and then assembled into clonotypes. A clonotype was counted as expanded or contracted only if both edgeR and NoisET called the change significant, with noise models trained on biological replicates. For edgeR calls, the thresholds were a false discovery rate-adjusted p below 0.01 and a log2 fold-change of 1. PCA with hierarchical clustering of max-normalized trajectories of the 1000 most abundant clonotypes was used as exploratory dynamics analysis. Separately sequenced CD4+ and CD8+ repertoires were used to assign a CD4 or CD8 phenotype to each responding clone. TCRdb reworked the public reads: Q25 trimming with fastp, MiXCR clone assembly, productive beta chains retained. All rows with the same CDR3 protein become a single entry with the most common DNA and genes. TCRdb, rather than the study authors, made the V and J calls. The sample includes under 450,000 distinct CDR3 sequences, with more than 20% observed a single time. The top ten hold around 12% of the sample.

The clonotype originates from an adult woman who had mild COVID-19 (a few samples of this study predate the infection). The sample titles of this study are shuffled in the database, so cell type and time point are left out; the donor was told from shared clones. The sequencing input was PBMCs or a T cell subset sorted from them (not recorded which).

The CDR3 region reads CASSRLTTGGTDTQYF. The DNA reads as follows: TGTGCCAGCAGCCGCCTGACGACGGGGGGCACAGATACGCAGTATTTT. The receptor chain draws on TRBV3-1 and TRBJ2-3; D gene: possibly TRBD2, on 6 matching bases. From the cysteine through the phenylalanine, the CDR3 covers 16 amino acids. This entry keeps only the CDR3 DNA: 48 bases, framed from base 1. V is pared back by 4 bases and J by 1 base, with 15 bases lying between the germline termini. The germline V gene encodes CDR1 LGHDT and CDR2 YNNKEL (reference sequence).